The T cell receptor beta chain under discussion was sequenced for a study of naive and memory T cell subsets. Study results and limitations: Over 95% of naive TCR sequences appeared only once after error correction, unlike memory subsets. Possibly reflecting memory cells re-expressing CD45RA, a few larger clonotypes occurred in naive repertoires, especially CD8.

This clonotype came up a few times. Antigen: not known. The CDR3 totals 15 residues. The trim removed 5 bases at V and 5 bases at J, leaving 8 bases unmatched. Per the germline V gene, CDR1 is SEHNR and CDR2 is FQNEAQ (reference sequence). Both TRBC1 and TRBC2 were covered by a beta constant-region primer of two equimolar oligonucleotides. The ligated cDNA underwent four PCR rounds using SP2 and nested alpha and beta constant-region primers. Ligation attached a single-stranded oligonucleotide with a 12-nucleotide UMI and the SP2 primer to the cDNA 3' end. One entry per CDR3 protein results from TCRdb running MiXCR on the UMI-ligation and nested PCR reads. The sample lists under 150,000 distinct CDR3 sequences, under 25% occurring once.

J is TRBJ2-1 and V is TRBV7-9, with 8 bases that match TRBD2. The sample taken for sequencing was naive CD8+ T cells from blood. The TCR comes from a human donor in good health. The CDR3 DNA reads TGTGCCAGCAGCGACGGACTAGCACCGGACAATGAGCAGTTCTTC. It encodes CASSDGLAPDNEQFF.